The 12 T cell receptor beta chains listed next were all sequenced from one sample in a study of shared clonotypes between healthy human individuals. Using immunoSEQ multiplex PCR, the repertoire was profiled, and TCRdb retains in-frame clones only, with some absent. This table holds hundreds of thousands of clones, around 95% found once. The naive CD8 fraction comprised CD45RO-negative cells positively selected for CCR7 and excluded terminally differentiated effector memory CD45RA+ cells. Sequencing was performed on naive CD8+ T cells sorted from blood. Every receptor here comes from a woman aged 25-40 years in good health.

This clone has a single count. The genes are TRBV11-2 and TRBJ1-2; 7 bases fit TRBD1. This CDR3 is 13 amino acids long. Trimming removed 3 bases from V and 6 bases from J; junction bases left unmatched: 4. From germline, CDR1 is SGHAT and CDR2 FQNNGV. CDR3 region: CASSLEGANGYTF. The CDR3 DNA is TGTGCCAGCAGCTTGGAGGGGGCAAATGGCTACACCTTC.

This rearrangement joins TRBV29-1 to TRBJ2-1; D possibly corresponds to TRBD1 (5 bases). Looked up from germline, CDR1 is SQVTM and CDR2 is ANQGSEA. The CDR3 has 14 residues. V was cut by 7 bases and J by 3 bases, with 16 bases left in between. The CDR3 nucleotides read TGCAGCGCCAATCCCAGGGAAAGCTACAATGAGCAGTTCTTC. Amino acids: CSANPRESYNEQFF.

The gene calls are TRBV14 and TRBJ1-2; tentatively, D is TRBD1 (5 bases). The CDR3 covers 14 residues. The germline V gene has CDR1 SGHDN and CDR2 FVKESK. V dropped 5 bases and J dropped 0 bases, with 10 bases sitting between them. The CDR3 spells CASSKTVANYGYTF. The CDR3 bases are TGTGCCAGCAGCAAGACAGTAGCTAACTATGGCTACACCTTC.

The rearrangement joins TRBV15 to TRBJ2-1, with a possible D match to TRBD2 (5 bases). The CDR3 is 14 residues long. The V gene's germline CDR1 is LNHNV and CDR2 YYDKDF (reference sequence). Between the trimmed V and J ends, which lost 5 bases and 5 bases, there was a span of 13 bases. The CDR3 DNA sequence: TGTGCCACCAGCCCCGGGAACCCAGACAATGAGCAGTTCTTC. Its protein product is CATSPGNPDNEQFF.

J is TRBJ2-7 and V is TRBV5-4, with TRBD2 identical over 13 bases. CDR3 size: 16 residues. CDR1 is SGHNT and CDR2 is YYREEE in the germline V gene (reference sequence). Losses at the gene ends were 4 bases for V and 0 bases for J; bases not matched to a gene: 4. CDR3 amino acids: CASSPGLAGPSYEQYF. CDR3 coding DNA: TGTGCCAGCAGCCCGGGACTAGCGGGACCCTCCTACGAGCAGTACTTC. Full variable domain (outside the CDR3, taken from reference TRBV5-4 and TRBJ2-7): ETGVTQSPTHLIKTRGQQVTLRCSSQSGHNTVSWYQQALGQGPQFIFQYYREEENGRGNFPPRFSGLQFPNYSSELNVNALELDDSALYLCASSPGLAGPSYEQYFGPGTRLTVT.

The chain has TRBV27 and TRBJ2-7; D tentatively reads TRBD1 or TRBD2 (5 bases each). CDR1 is MNHEY and CDR2 is SMNVEV in the germline V gene (reference sequence). V lost 8 bases and J 1 base, leaving 12 bases between the germline ends. CDR3 length equals 13 residues. The CDR3 is CASATGRSYEQYF. The DNA for the CDR3 is TGTGCCAGCGCCACGGGACGATCCTACGAGCAGTACTTC.

The chain recombines TRBV13 with TRBJ2-7; maybe TRBD2 (5 bases). This CDR3 region has 14 residues. V lost 5 bases, J lost 2 bases, and 13 bases lay in between. Germline lookup yields CDR1 PRHDT and CDR2 FYEKMQ (reference sequence). CDR3 bases: TGTGCCAGCAGCCCAGGAGGTTCGCCCTACGAGCAGTACTTC. It yields the protein CASSPGGSPYEQYF.

The rearrangement joins TRBV28 to TRBJ2-5, with D perhaps TRBD2 (6 bases). The germline V and J ends were trimmed by 7 bases and 1 base, with 16 bases remaining between them. Germline V gene data show CDR1 as MDHEN and CDR2 as SYDVKM. The CDR3 length is 15 residues. Written as DNA, the CDR3 is TGTGCCAGCACCGCGCCCGGGAGCGGCCAAGAGACCCAGTACTTC. It is translated as CASTAPGSGQETQYF.

The chain carries TRBV27 and TRBJ2-1; unclear D gene. The germline V gene has CDR1 MNHEY and CDR2 SMNVEV (reference sequence). The CDR3 totals 13 residues. Between the trimmed V and J ends, which lost 3 bases and 8 bases, there was a span of 11 bases. CDR3: CASSFGPSHEQFF. In DNA form, the CDR3 reads TGTGCCAGCAGTTTTGGGCCGTCGCATGAGCAGTTCTTC.

This chain links TRBV7-9 with TRBJ1-1, with TRBD1 matching 10 bases. Germline V CDR1 and CDR2: SEHNR, FQNEAQ (reference sequence). The CDR3 totals 14 residues. J was trimmed by 3 bases and V by 5 bases; bases with no gene match: 3. The CDR3 loop reads CASSVGTGDTEAFF. In DNA, the CDR3 is TGTGCCAGCAGCGTCGGGACAGGGGACACTGAAGCTTTCTTT. Full variable domain (remainder filled in from reference TRBV7-9 and TRBJ1-1): DTGVSQNPRHKITKRGQNVTFRCDPISEHNRLYWYRQTLGQGPEFLTYFQNEAQLEKSRLLSDRFSAERPKGSFSTLEIQRTEQGDSAMYLCASSVGTGDTEAFFGQGTRLTVV.

This chain uses TRBV15 with TRBJ2-7; 7 positions agree with TRBD2. The germline gives CDR1 LNHNV, CDR2 YYDKDF (reference sequence). Germline trimming cut 5 bases from V and 2 bases from J; bases unmatched to any gene: 6. The CDR3 loop spans 14 amino acids. The CDR3 sequence is CATSWGGGAYEQYF. In DNA, the CDR3 is TGTGCCACCAGCTGGGGGGGAGGGGCCTACGAGCAGTACTTC.

The rearrangement uses TRBV19 and TRBJ2-7; weak D call: TRBD2 (6 bases). Deletions cut 8 bases from V and 0 bases from J, with 14 bases between. This CDR3 is built from 14 residues. CDR1 is LNHDA, CDR2 SQIVND, per germline (reference sequence). The CDR3, as DNA: TGTGCCAGTGGACATAGCGGAAGCTCCTACGAGCAGTACTTC. Translating gives CASGHSGSSYEQYF.